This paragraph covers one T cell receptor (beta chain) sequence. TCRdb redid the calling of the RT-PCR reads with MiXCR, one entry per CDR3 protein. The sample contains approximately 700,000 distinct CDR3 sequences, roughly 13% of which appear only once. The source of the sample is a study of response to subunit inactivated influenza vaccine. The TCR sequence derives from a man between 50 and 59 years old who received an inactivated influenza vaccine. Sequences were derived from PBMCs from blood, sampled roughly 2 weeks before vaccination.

The CDR3 DNA sequence: TGTGCCAGCAGCCAAGATGGACGGCTAGCCAAAAACATTCAGTACTTC. It is translated as CASSQDGRLAKNIQYF. The chain carries TRBV3-1 and TRBJ2-4; no firm D call. Trimming cost V 0 bases and J 0 bases, with 9 bases left between them. Germline CDR1 is LGHDT and CDR2 is YNNKEL (reference sequence). CDR3 length equals 16 residues.